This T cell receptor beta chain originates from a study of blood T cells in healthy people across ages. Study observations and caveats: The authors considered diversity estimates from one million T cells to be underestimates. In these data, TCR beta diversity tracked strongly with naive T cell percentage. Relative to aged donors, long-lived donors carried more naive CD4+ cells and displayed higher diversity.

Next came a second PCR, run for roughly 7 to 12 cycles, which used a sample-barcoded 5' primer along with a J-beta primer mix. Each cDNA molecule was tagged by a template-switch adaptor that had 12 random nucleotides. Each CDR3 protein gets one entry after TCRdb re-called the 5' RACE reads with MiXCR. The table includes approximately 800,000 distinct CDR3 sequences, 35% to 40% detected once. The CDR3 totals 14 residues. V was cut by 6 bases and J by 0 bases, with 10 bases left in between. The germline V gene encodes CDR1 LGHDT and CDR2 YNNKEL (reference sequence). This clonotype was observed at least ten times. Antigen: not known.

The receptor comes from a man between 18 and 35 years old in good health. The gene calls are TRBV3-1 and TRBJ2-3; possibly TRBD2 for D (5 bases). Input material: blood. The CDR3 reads CASREEGSTDTQYF. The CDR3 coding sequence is TGTGCCAGCAGAGAAGAGGGCAGCACAGATACGCAGTATTTT.